These T cell receptor beta chains were read from a single sample in a study of blood T cell repertoires in COVID-19. Sequencing was performed with immunoSEQ multiplex PCR; in TCRdb, only in-frame clones are kept and a portion is missing. The sample consists of around 230,000 clones, just over 85% of them appearing once. The specimen sequenced was peripheral blood. The origin of the receptors is a man aged 25-45 years who had recovered from COVID-19. The CDR3 runs from the conserved cysteine through the conserved F or W.

V gene: TRBV6-2/TRBV6-3
J gene: TRBJ1-2
CDR3 protein: CASSKHHNYGYTF

V gene: TRBV11-2
J gene: TRBJ1-2
CDR3 protein: CASSLEVGQGSGYTF

V gene: TRBV5-8
J gene: TRBJ1-1
CDR3 protein: CASSFYHGQLNTEAFF

V gene: TRBV5-1
J gene: TRBJ1-1
CDR3 protein: CASSSQGGPEAFF

V gene: TRBV7-9
J gene: TRBJ1-2
CDR3 protein: CASSPLIHYGYTF

V gene: TRBV15
J gene: TRBJ2-7
CDR3 protein: CATSTVYEQYF

V gene: TRBV5-5
J gene: TRBJ2-7
CDR3 protein: CASSLAASGWNYEQYF

V gene: TRBV19
J gene: TRBJ1-3
CDR3 protein: CASQTQGASGNTIYF

V gene: TRBV11-3
J gene: TRBJ2-1
CDR3 protein: CASSSEAGHEQFF

V gene: TRBV6-2/TRBV6-3
J gene: TRBJ2-3
CDR3 protein: CASSIRWTSGGARDTQYF

V gene: TRBV9
J gene: TRBJ2-2
CDR3 protein: CASSVVGGGDTGELFF

V gene: TRBV18
J gene: TRBJ2-7
CDR3 protein: CASSPPETHIDEQYF

V gene: TRBV7-9
J gene: TRBJ1-2
CDR3 protein: CASSPPLGGDGYTF

V gene: TRBV9
J gene: TRBJ1-3
CDR3 protein: CASSVEALILGRGNTIYF

V gene: TRBV6-5
J gene: TRBJ1-1
CDR3 protein: CASNLQGTNTEAFF

V gene: TRBV9
J gene: TRBJ1-2
CDR3 protein: CASSPSPQQDLYGYTF

V gene: TRBV7-9
J gene: TRBJ1-1
CDR3 protein: CASSGVAGKRAFF

V gene: TRBV4-2
J gene: TRBJ1-2
CDR3 protein: CASSQAQGQGNYGYTF

V gene: TRBV10-1
J gene: TRBJ1-4
CDR3 protein: CASSDFDRGANEKLFF

V gene: TRBV6-5
J gene: TRBJ2-1
CDR3 protein: CASAKGDWRYNEQFF

V gene: TRBV5-8
J gene: TRBJ2-1
CDR3 protein: CASSPLAGSYNEQFF

V gene: TRBV5-1
J gene: TRBJ2-5
CDR3 protein: CASSLAGMGETQYF

V gene: TRBV6-2/TRBV6-3
J gene: TRBJ2-7
CDR3 protein: CASSYSGQGASYEQYF

V gene: TRBV9
J gene: TRBJ1-2
CDR3 protein: CASSGRLEGPYGYTF

V gene: TRBV11-2
J gene: TRBJ2-5
CDR3 protein: CASSLVGGGAETQYF

V gene: TRBV9
J gene: TRBJ1-6
CDR3 protein: CASSLNILSSYNSPLHF

V gene: TRBV13
J gene: TRBJ1-4
CDR3 protein: CASSTRGGRGEKLFF

V gene: TRBV6-5
J gene: TRBJ1-3
CDR3 protein: CASSRTGYGNTIYF

V gene: TRBV24-1
J gene: TRBJ2-7
CDR3 protein: CATSAVQGTSYEQYF

V gene: TRBV7-9
J gene: TRBJ2-7
CDR3 protein: CASTPADRGYEQYF

V gene: TRBV19
J gene: TRBJ2-3
CDR3 protein: CASTLEQGADTQYF

V gene: TRBV21-1
J gene: TRBJ1-1
CDR3 protein: CASSSRQTGGITEAFF

V gene: TRBV2
J gene: TRBJ1-6
CDR3 protein: CASKVEGSYNSPLHF

V gene: TRBV19
J gene: TRBJ1-1
CDR3 protein: CAINPRGGVEAFF

V gene: TRBV10-3
J gene: TRBJ1-1
CDR3 protein: CAISEIQGWYTEAFF

V gene: TRBV27
J gene: TRBJ1-1
CDR3 protein: CASSLQGAYTEAFF

V gene: TRBV6-5
J gene: TRBJ1-1
CDR3 protein: CASKGAEVNTEAFF

V gene: TRBV18
J gene: TRBJ1-1
CDR3 protein: CANSSTANTEAFF

V gene: TRBV19
J gene: TRBJ2-3
CDR3 protein: CASSILAFSTDTQYF

V gene: TRBV6-2/TRBV6-3
J gene: TRBJ2-2
CDR3 protein: CASSTNRDPGELFF

V gene: TRBV3-1/TRBV3-2
J gene: TRBJ1-6
CDR3 protein: CASSQGMDSYNSPLHF

V gene: TRBV3-1/TRBV3-2
J gene: TRBJ2-7
CDR3 protein: CASSRGTGEAYEQYF

V gene: TRBV6-5
J gene: TRBJ2-7
CDR3 protein: CASSTVRTAYEQYF

V gene: TRBV6-5
J gene: TRBJ1-2
CDR3 protein: CASKGDSGKWGYTF

V gene: TRBV10-1
J gene: TRBJ2-1
CDR3 protein: CASSESYPEEQFF

V gene: TRBV6-6
J gene: TRBJ2-2
CDR3 protein: CASRPGGVGTGELFF

V gene: TRBV5-4
J gene: TRBJ2-1
CDR3 protein: CASSLQGPYNEQFF

V gene: TRBV7-6
J gene: TRBJ2-7
CDR3 protein: CASSLVANYEQYF

V gene: TRBV7-8
J gene: TRBJ2-7
CDR3 protein: CASRTWTGRYEQYF

V gene: TRBV5-1
J gene: TRBJ2-3
CDR3 protein: CASSLGLGADSTDTQYF

V gene: TRBV19
J gene: TRBJ2-3
CDR3 protein: CASSSLAGGLPSTDTQYF

V gene: TRBV5-5
J gene: TRBJ1-1
CDR3 protein: CASSDHRAMNTEAFF

V gene: TRBV6-4
J gene: TRBJ2-1
CDR3 protein: CASSASSGGYDEQFF